Below are 14 T cell receptor beta chains sequenced from a single sample in a study of neurological immune-mediated disorders (dated by TCRdb to the late 2010s). The library relied on 5' RACE. The sequencer was an Illumina HiSeq 2500. Clones were called with MiXCR by TCRdb after fastp trimmed the public reads at Q25, and only in-frame beta chains were retained. Rows are combined by CDR3 protein, so each entry shows the most common genes and DNA. This sample gives 70,000 to 90,000 distinct CDR3 sequences in total; almost 6% of them show up just once. The top ten clones comprise over 6.5% of the sample. Sample time point, as interpreted from the label and publication: longitudinal time-point 2. What was sequenced was PBMCs. The receptors originated from a woman aged 55 to 70 with multiple sclerosis.

This clonotype has a count of ten or more. The chain combines TRBV18 with TRBJ2-7; 7 positions agree with TRBD1. The germline gives CDR1 KGHSH, CDR2 LQKENI. V was pared by 1 base and J by 7 bases, with 13 bases of the junction left unmatched. The CDR3 is 16 residues long. The CDR3 nucleotides read TGTGCCAGCTCACCACTCCTGGGACAGCCCTCTCGGGAGCAGTACTTC. Translating it yields CASSPLLGQPSREQYF.

This clonotype appeared many times. V and J are TRBV11-2 and TRBJ1-1; tentatively, D is TRBD1 (6 bases). The V gene's germline CDR1 is SGHAT and CDR2 FQNNGV. V gave up 3 bases and J gave up 4 bases, with 21 bases separating them. The CDR3 sequence is 17 residues long. The CDR3 reads CASSFRTAGVRSTEAFF. In nucleotides, the CDR3 is TGTGCCAGCAGCTTCCGAACCGCAGGGGTAAGGTCCACTGAAGCTTTCTTT.

This clonotype was observed at least ten times. This CDR3 reads CSARDPRQGGWSEQYF. The CDR3 nucleotides are TGCAGTGCTAGAGATCCAAGACAGGGCGGATGGAGCGAGCAGTACTTC. The chain links TRBV20-1 to TRBJ2-7; 7 bases are shared with TRBD1. Trimming at V came to 0 bases and at J to 6 bases, leaving 14 bases not matched to a gene. The CDR3 totals 16 residues. Germline lookup yields CDR1 DFQATT and CDR2 SNEGSKA (reference sequence).

At least ten counts were recorded for this clonotype. The genes are TRBV5-1 and TRBJ2-1; 12 nucleotides line up with TRBD2. After removal of 5 bases from V and 6 bases from J, the junction contained 6 bases not matched to a gene. Germline CDR1 SGHRS, CDR2 YFSETQ. The CDR3 is made up of 15 amino acids. The CDR3 nucleotides read TGCGCCAGCAGATACTCGACTAGCGGGAGCAATGAGCAGTTCTTC. Protein product: CASRYSTSGSNEQFF.

This clonotype was counted at least ten times. The chain is built from TRBV29-1 and TRBJ1-1; unclear D gene. Germline V gives CDR1 SQVTM, CDR2 ANQGSEA. Deletions cut 4 bases from V and 0 bases from J, with 6 bases between. This CDR3 has 12 amino acids. CDR3 bases: TGCAGCGTTGCGGATATGAACACTGAAGCTTTCTTT. This sequence encodes CSVADMNTEAFF.

This clonotype has a count of ten or more. This chain uses TRBV6-5 with TRBJ1-5, with D possibly TRBD1 on 6 matching bases. The V gene's germline CDR1 is MNHEY and CDR2 SVGAGI. The CDR3 runs to 15 residues. The germline V and J ends were trimmed by 6 bases and 4 bases, with 16 bases remaining between them. The CDR3 is CASRSQGGGNQPQHF. CDR3 in DNA: TGTGCCAGCAGGTCACAGGGTGGTGGGAATCAGCCCCAGCATTTT.

This clonotype came up many times. The chain joins TRBV5-1 to TRBJ1-1; D is perhaps TRBD1 (5 bases). The CDR3 length is 17 residues. Germline V gives CDR1 SGHRS, CDR2 YFSETQ. The V and J ends lost 2 bases and 0 bases respectively, with 17 bases between them. CDR3 sequence reads: CASSFAGLGYMNTEAFF. The CDR3 coding sequence is TGCGCCAGCAGCTTCGCAGGGTTAGGGTACATGAACACTGAAGCTTTCTTT.

This clonotype turned up a few times. The chain couples TRBV7-9 to TRBJ1-6, with D tentatively TRBD1 (6 bases). CDR1 is SEHNR and CDR2 is FQNEAQ in the germline V gene (reference sequence). V was trimmed by 5 bases and J by 7 bases, leaving 18 bases between them. The CDR3 runs 16 residues. This CDR3 reads CASSANPGARNSPLHF. The CDR3 DNA reads TGTGCCAGCAGCGCGAACCCAGGGGCGCGAAATTCACCCCTCCACTTT.

This clonotype appeared many times. This chain connects TRBV7-9 to TRBJ1-2, with no clear D. Trimming removed 3 bases at V and 5 bases at J, with 10 bases between. Germline CDR1 is SEHNR and CDR2 is FQNEAQ (reference sequence). The CDR3 spans 13 residues. The CDR3 region is CASSLDGEYGYTF. DNA of the CDR3: TGTGCCAGCAGCTTGGACGGAGAATATGGCTACACCTTC.

This clonotype has a count of ten or more. The chain uses TRBV6-6 and TRBJ1-1; tentative D call: TRBD1 (5 bases). V was clipped by 4 bases and J by 4 bases, with 10 bases between them. This CDR3 has 13 residues. The V gene's germline CDR1 is MNHNY and CDR2 SVGAGI (reference sequence). The CDR3 protein is CASSWGGGTEAFF. The CDR3 DNA reads as TGTGCCAGCAGTTGGGGGGGAGGCACTGAAGCTTTCTTT.

The sample holds many counts of this clonotype. In DNA, the CDR3 is TGCAGTGCTAGAGGCGGACAGGGGAGGGGTGGCTACACCTTC. It codes for CSARGGQGRGGYTF. J is TRBJ1-2 and V is TRBV20-1; 9 nucleotides match TRBD1. V lost 1 base to trimming and J lost 7 bases; unmatched junction nucleotides: 7. CDR3 length equals 14 residues. CDR1 is DFQATT, CDR2 SNEGSKA, per germline (reference sequence).

This clonotype was detected many times. The chain has TRBV5-6 and TRBJ1-2, with TRBD1 matching 7 bases. The J segment lost 2 bases and the V segment lost 3 bases, leaving 10 bases of the junction unmatched. The CDR3 covers 16 residues. CDR1 and CDR2 from the germline V gene are SGHDT and YYEEEE. CDR3: CASSWSRDRENYGYTF. The CDR3 DNA follows: TGTGCCAGCAGCTGGTCCCGGGACAGAGAGAACTATGGCTACACCTTC.

This clonotype showed up just a few times. The rearrangement uses TRBV5-6 and TRBJ1-1, with 8 bases matching TRBD1. V was pared by 0 bases and J by 3 bases, with 4 bases of the junction left unmatched. The CDR3 length is 15 residues. The germline gives CDR1 SGHDT, CDR2 YYEEEE. The CDR3: CASSLVGQGDTEAFF. Written as DNA, the CDR3 is TGTGCCAGCAGCTTGGTTGGACAGGGTGACACTGAAGCTTTCTTT.

The J gene is TRBJ2-1, the V gene TRBV10-1; D may be TRBD1 (6 bases). In germline, CDR1 is WNHNN, CDR2 SYGVQD (reference sequence). The CDR3 consists of 17 residues. V was clipped by 0 bases and J by 0 bases, with 12 bases between them. CDR3 bases: TGCGCCAGCAGTGAGTCGAGACAGGCGAGCTCCTACAATGAGCAGTTCTTC. Translating gives CASSESRQASSYNEQFF.